Listed below are T cell receptor beta chains from one sample, sequenced in a study of blood T cell repertoires in COVID-19. TCRdb's copy holds only in-frame clones and misses some; the assay was immunoSEQ multiplex PCR. The sample records about 210,000 clones, roughly four fifths being singletons. Sequencing was carried out using PBMCs or T cells enriched from blood (not recorded which). The receptors shown here come from a man aged 35 to 55 who had recovered from COVID-19. Both conserved end residues are part of each CDR3. A D gene is named only where the DNA matches it firmly. Only some rows state a clone size, as once, few, many or a class for expanded clones.

v_gene: TRBV7-2; d_gene: .; abundance: few; j_gene: TRBJ1-5; len: 15; CDR3aa: CASSSQDNSNQPQHF; CDR3nt: TGTGCCAGCAGTTCACAGGACAATAGCAATCAGCCCCAGCATTTT
v_gene: TRBV19; d_gene: .; abundance: .; j_gene: TRBJ2-3; len: 14; CDR3aa: CASKQGPSTDTQYF; CDR3nt: TGTGCCAGCAAACAGGGACCTAGCACAGATACGCAGTATTTT
v_gene: TRBV11-3; d_gene: .; abundance: .; j_gene: TRBJ1-1; len: 13; CDR3aa: CASSLPGDTEAFF; CDR3nt: TGTGCCAGCAGCTTACCGGGGGACACTGAAGCTTTCTTT
v_gene: TRBV10-1; d_gene: .; abundance: once; j_gene: TRBJ1-1; len: 13; CDR3aa: CASKQGVGTEAFF; CDR3nt: TGCGCCAGTAAACAGGGAGTAGGTACTGAAGCTTTCTTT
v_gene: TRBV24-1; d_gene: .; abundance: .; j_gene: TRBJ2-7; len: 14; CDR3aa: CATSAGGGLYEQYF; CDR3nt: TGTGCCACCAGTGCAGGAGGCGGCCTATACGAGCAGTACTTC
v_gene: TRBV6-5; d_gene: TRBD1; abundance: .; j_gene: TRBJ1-6; len: 15; CDR3aa: CASSITGALDSPLHF; CDR3nt: TGTGCCAGCAGTATAACAGGGGCTCTTGATTCACCCCTCCACTTT
v_gene: TRBV20-1; d_gene: .; abundance: .; j_gene: TRBJ1-1; len: 11; CDR3aa: CSRQRNTEAFF; CDR3nt: TGCAGTAGACAGAGAAACACTGAAGCTTTCTTT
v_gene: TRBV9; d_gene: .; abundance: .; j_gene: TRBJ1-3; len: 16; CDR3aa: CASSVALSGSGNTIYF; CDR3nt: TGTGCCAGCAGCGTAGCTTTATCCGGCTCTGGAAACACCATATATTTT
v_gene: TRBV3-1/TRBV3-2; d_gene: TRBD2; abundance: .; j_gene: TRBJ2-1; len: 19; CDR3aa: CASSQDEWFGTSVNNEQFF; CDR3nt: TGTGCCAGCAGCCAAGATGAGTGGTTTGGGACTAGCGTTAACAATGAGCAGTTCTTC
v_gene: TRBV29-1; d_gene: .; abundance: .; j_gene: TRBJ1-1; len: 15; CDR3aa: CSVSQGRHPTSEAFF; CDR3nt: TGCAGCGTTTCACAGGGCCGACATCCGACATCTGAAGCTTTCTTT
v_gene: TRBV5-1; d_gene: TRBD2; abundance: .; j_gene: TRBJ2-2; len: 17; CDR3aa: CASSTLAGGPQPGELFF; CDR3nt: TGCGCCAGCAGCACACTAGCGGGGGGCCCCCAACCCGGGGAGCTGTTTTTT
v_gene: TRBV5-5; d_gene: .; abundance: .; j_gene: TRBJ1-2; len: 13; CDR3aa: CASSLSASYGYTF; CDR3nt: TGTGCCAGCAGCTTAAGCGCCAGCTATGGCTACACCTTC
v_gene: TRBV5-1; d_gene: .; abundance: .; j_gene: TRBJ2-3; len: 17; CDR3aa: CASSGGRGTSSTDTQYF; CDR3nt: TGCGCCAGCAGCGGGGGGCGGGGGACCTCTAGCACAGATACGCAGTATTTT
v_gene: TRBV2; d_gene: TRBD1; abundance: few; j_gene: TRBJ1-1; len: 12; CDR3aa: CASRQGAPEAFF; CDR3nt: TGTGCCAGCAGGCAGGGGGCCCCTGAAGCTTTCTTT
v_gene: TRBV27; d_gene: TRBD1; abundance: .; j_gene: TRBJ2-7; len: 15; CDR3aa: CASSSIGTGTSEQYF; CDR3nt: TGTGCCAGCAGTTCCATCGGGACAGGGACATCCGAGCAGTACTTC
v_gene: TRBV18; d_gene: TRBD2; abundance: .; j_gene: TRBJ2-3; len: 16; CDR3aa: CASSPPGRAAADTQYF; CDR3nt: TGTGCCAGCTCACCACCGGGGAGGGCCGCGGCAGATACGCAGTATTTT
v_gene: TRBV27; d_gene: .; abundance: .; j_gene: TRBJ1-1; len: 14; CDR3aa: CASTSWSPGAEAFF; CDR3nt: TGTGCCAGCACCAGTTGGAGTCCGGGGGCTGAAGCTTTCTTT
v_gene: TRBV7-2; d_gene: .; abundance: .; j_gene: TRBJ1-6; len: 12; CDR3aa: CASSSPPGSVHF; CDR3nt: TGTGCCAGCAGCTCACCTCCGGGGTCAGTCCACTTT
v_gene: TRBV9; d_gene: TRBD1; abundance: .; j_gene: TRBJ2-2; len: 16; CDR3aa: CASSYLRGRDTGELFF; CDR3nt: TGTGCCAGCAGCTACCTGAGGGGGCGCGACACCGGGGAGCTGTTTTTT
v_gene: TRBV6-5; d_gene: TRBD1; abundance: .; j_gene: TRBJ1-1; len: 14; CDR3aa: CASSYGQGRSEAFF; CDR3nt: TGTGCCAGCAGTTACGGACAGGGGCGGTCTGAAGCTTTCTTT
v_gene: TRBV7-9; d_gene: .; abundance: .; j_gene: TRBJ1-2; len: 13; CDR3aa: CASSLVGRHGYTF; CDR3nt: TGTGCCAGCAGCTTAGTAGGCAGACACGGCTACACCTTC
v_gene: TRBV3-1/TRBV3-2; d_gene: TRBD2; abundance: .; j_gene: TRBJ2-3; len: 19; CDR3aa: CASSRTSGRFQQRTDTQYF; CDR3nt: TGTGCCAGCAGCCGGACTAGCGGGAGGTTCCAACAGCGCACAGATACGCAGTATTTT
v_gene: TRBV2; d_gene: .; abundance: .; j_gene: TRBJ2-1; len: 13; CDR3aa: CASSESPGNEQFF; CDR3nt: TGTGCCAGCAGTGAAAGCCCCGGCAATGAGCAGTTCTTC
v_gene: TRBV5-1; d_gene: TRBD1; abundance: once; j_gene: TRBJ1-6; len: 17; CDR3aa: CASSRAAGGSYNSPLHF; CDR3nt: TGCGCCAGCAGCCGTGCGGCAGGGGGCTCCTATAATTCACCCCTCCACTTT
v_gene: TRBV28; d_gene: TRBD2; abundance: .; j_gene: TRBJ2-2; len: 21; CDR3aa: CASSFLGLAGGPDKETGELFF; CDR3nt: TGTGCCAGCAGTTTCCTGGGACTAGCGGGAGGCCCGGACAAGGAAACCGGGGAGCTGTTTTTT
v_gene: TRBV10-3; d_gene: TRBD1; abundance: few; j_gene: TRBJ2-2; len: 17; CDR3aa: CAISAPDVHRGTGELFF; CDR3nt: TGTGCCATCAGTGCCCCCGACGTCCACAGGGGAACAGGGGAGCTGTTTTTT
v_gene: TRBV5-1; d_gene: .; abundance: .; j_gene: TRBJ1-5; len: 17; CDR3aa: CASSPTGGAMSNQPQHF; CDR3nt: TGCGCCAGCAGCCCCACGGGGGGGGCCATGAGCAATCAGCCCCAGCATTTT
v_gene: TRBV6-5; d_gene: .; abundance: few; j_gene: TRBJ2-3; len: 15; CDR3aa: CASKFGQTSTDTQYF; CDR3nt: TGTGCCAGCAAGTTTGGACAGACTAGCACAGATACGCAGTATTTT
v_gene: TRBV29-1; d_gene: .; abundance: .; j_gene: TRBJ2-3; len: 15; CDR3aa: CSVEFARSASDTQYF; CDR3nt: TGCAGCGTTGAATTCGCGCGTTCCGCCTCGGATACGCAGTATTTT
v_gene: TRBV6-6; d_gene: .; abundance: medium-sized; j_gene: TRBJ1-6; len: 15; CDR3aa: CASLPGSGHNSPLHF; CDR3nt: TGTGCCAGCTTACCGGGGTCAGGACATAATTCACCCCTCCACTTT
v_gene: TRBV4-1; d_gene: .; abundance: .; j_gene: TRBJ1-4; len: 16; CDR3aa: CASSRTQGATNEKLFF; CDR3nt: TGCGCCAGCAGCCGAACTCAGGGTGCAACTAATGAAAAACTGTTTTTT
v_gene: TRBV5-1; d_gene: TRBD1; abundance: .; j_gene: TRBJ1-2; len: 17; CDR3aa: CASSPGQGTLVGYGYTF; CDR3nt: TGCGCCAGCAGCCCTGGACAGGGGACTCTAGTAGGGTATGGCTACACCTTC
v_gene: TRBV19; d_gene: .; abundance: .; j_gene: TRBJ1-1; len: 17; CDR3aa: CASIPTGTPRLITEAFF; CDR3nt: TGTGCCAGTATTCCCACGGGAACACCTCGGTTAATAACTGAAGCTTTCTTT
v_gene: TRBV6-5; d_gene: .; abundance: .; j_gene: TRBJ1-1; len: 16; CDR3aa: CASSYSKQGLNTEAFF; CDR3nt: TGTGCCAGCAGTTACTCGAAGCAGGGATTGAACACTGAAGCTTTCTTT
v_gene: TRBV2; d_gene: .; abundance: .; j_gene: TRBJ1-3; len: 14; CDR3aa: CASSVPGSGNTIYF; CDR3nt: TGTGCCAGCAGTGTTCCGGGTTCTGGAAACACCATATATTTT
v_gene: TRBV27; d_gene: TRBD1; abundance: .; j_gene: TRBJ2-7; len: 15; CDR3aa: CASSPGQPRTYEQYF; CDR3nt: TGTGCCAGCAGTCCGGGACAGCCTAGAACCTACGAGCAGTACTTC